Described below is a single T cell receptor (beta chain) sequence and its context. Antigen specificity is unknown. The sample originates from a study of cytomegalovirus exposure and HLA in healthy donors. Study observations and caveats: Within an earlier analysis, most TCR beta V segments proved productive either about 90% or about 30% of the time. CMV antigen specificity was confirmed in vitro for a few CMV-associated chains.

Primers for the PCR totalled 60 Vbeta and 13 Jbeta. In the source study's methods: In a later analysis, of around 85 million unique beta chains, about 12 million appeared in at least two donors. Only in-frame clones appear in the TCRdb table, and some are missing; sequencing was by immunoSEQ multiplex PCR. The V and J calls and clone size were taken over from that table, and D and trimming were inferred from the DNA. This table has about 160,000 clones, around 76% appearing once. This receptor was taken from a girl aged 5 to 17 in good health and CMV-seropositive. The specimen sequenced was PBMCs.

CDR3 DNA sequence: TGTGCCAGTAATTCGGCGGGCCCGTACAATGAGCAGTTCTTC. Its protein is CASNSAGPYNEQFF. The genes are TRBV19 and TRBJ2-1; weak D call: TRBD2 (5 bases). V was shortened by 7 bases and J by 4 bases, with 14 bases between the two germline ends. The V gene's germline CDR1 is LNHDA and CDR2 SQIVND (reference sequence). The CDR3 loop spans 14 amino acids.